Below, 2 T cell receptor beta chains from the same sample are listed, as sequenced in a study of HIV-infected children after antiretroviral therapy interruption. Regarding treatment: PENTA 11 planned treatment interruption arm or continuous ART arm. RNA-based 3' RACE libraries used unique molecular identifiers. From the 3' RACE reads, TCRdb called clonotypes with MiXCR, one entry per CDR3 protein. The repertoire holds 45,000 to 50,000 distinct CDR3 sequences, with 4.3% as singletons. The source material was CD45RA+ CD4+ T cells from PBMCs, pooled from several time points, sampled from a donor given antiretroviral therapy, either interrupted or continuous. The subset: naive CD4+ CD45RA+ CD45RO- T cells. The receptor set was obtained from a pool of human donors with HIV.

This clonotype was counted only a few times. V is TRBV12-3 or TRBV12-4 and J is TRBJ2-7; tentative D call: TRBD1 (5 bases). Trimming took 1 base from V and 2 from J, leaving 6 bases between them. There are 13 residues in the CDR3. The CDR3 nucleotides are TGTGCCAGCAGTTTAGGCAGGGCCTACGAGCAGTACTTC. Translation: CASSLGRAYEQYF.

The table lists this clonotype with many counts. The rearrangement links TRBV28 to TRBJ2-7, with a possible D match to TRBD1 (6 bases). The V gene lost 2 bases and the J gene lost 3 bases, with 14 bases spanning the gap. Per germline, CDR1 MDHEN and CDR2 SYDVKM. The CDR3 contains 15 residues. The CDR3, as DNA: TGTGCCAGCAGTTTAGCCGGGACACTCCTCTACGAGCAGTACTTC. It encodes CASSLAGTLLYEQYF.